This TCR beta chain was sequenced in a study of blood T cell repertoires in COVID-19. Study overall: Material from acute and convalescent COVID-19 was sourced from the United States, Italy and Spain. PBMCs, B-cell-depleted T cells, or T cells provided the cDNA or gDNA that made up the material.

This CDR3 region has 14 residues. Germline V gene data show CDR1 as SGHRS and CDR2 as YFSETQ. Deletions cut 4 bases from V and 4 bases from J, with 14 bases between. Sequenced by immunoSEQ multiplex PCR; TCRdb stores in-frame clones only, minus some. The table has roughly 100,000 clones, about nine tenths seen once. The chain has TRBV5-1 and TRBJ1-1; D uncertain. The source is a man in his late teens or twenties with acute or convalescent COVID-19. The sample consisted of peripheral blood. The DNA for the CDR3 is TGCGCCAGCAGCCGGGGATCCCAGGCCACTGAAGCTTTCTTT. This encodes CASSRGSQATEAFF.